This T cell receptor beta chain was found in a study of neurological immune-mediated disorders (dated by TCRdb to 2018 to 2020). Looking at the study overall: Peripheral blood TCR-beta repertoires from patients with HTLV-I-associated myelopathy (HAM/TSP), patients with multiple sclerosis, and healthy controls were compared in the study using UMI-based sequencing. The cohort included some 70 subjects: some 15 with HAM/TSP, some 35 with multiple sclerosis, and some 20 healthy controls. The roughly 110 TCR-beta libraries covered PBMC samples along with longitudinal samples, technical triplicates, and paired sorted CD4+ and CD8+ T-cell subsets. On the study overall, not on this receptor specifically: Across subjects, expanded clones never shared an identical CDR3 amino acid sequence, which suggests that the TCR-beta repertoires in every group were private. The highest TCR clonal expansion was observed in HAM/TSP patients, whereas the lowest was observed in MS patients, even when compared with healthy controls.

The V and J ends are trimmed by 2 bases and 1 base, leaving 20 bases between them. The CDR1 and CDR2 encoded by the germline V gene are SGHRS and YFSETQ. The CDR3 covers 18 residues, taking in both the cysteine and the phenylalanine. Only the CDR3 portion is preserved as DNA: 54 bases, with reading frame beginning at the first base. cDNA synthesis used template-switch 5'RACE with a primer carrying a 10-nucleotide random unique molecular identifier tagging each TCR transcript. Over 180 million TCR-beta sequences, covering 15-18 subjects, were produced in each sequencing run. The RNeasy kit was used for extraction of total RNA. The KAPA Real-time Library Amplification kit was used to amplify TCR-beta VDJ regions with primers targeting the TCR constant region and the 5'RACE anchor. Sample indexes and Illumina adaptors were added in a first PCR, and a second PCR then increased library yield. After Ampure bead purification, the TCR product of roughly 650 bp was size-selected on a 2% E-gel SizeSelection system. Before pooling, library quality was assessed on a Bioanalyzer, concentration was determined with Qubit, and library quantification was performed with the Kapa Library Quantification kit. Paired-end 2 x 150 bp sequencing of the libraries was performed on an Illumina HiSeq 2500. To increase sequence diversity, roughly 24-31% phiX was spiked into each library pool. Per the source publication's procedure: The quality-filtered reads were processed with the UMI-based MiGEC pipeline, whose error correction step removed more than 85% of the raw TCR sequences. VDJ genes were aligned to IMGT germline references, and each clonotype was defined by a unique CDR3 amino acid sequence together with V-J genes. VDJtools evaluated clonal expansion, Shannon diversity and CDR3 relatedness (CalcPairwiseDistances, ClusterSamples); CLCbio workbench built phylogenetic trees. Clones with at least 8 unique UMIs were defined as expanded, with this threshold being based on coefficient-of-variation modelling across technical triplicates. TCRdb reanalyzed the raw reads on its own, using fastp at Q25 for trimming and MiXCR for clone calling, and kept in-frame beta chains. Here each entry gathers all rows of one CDR3 protein and keeps the most common genes and DNA. These V and J calls derive from TCRdb rather than the authors' analysis. This sample lists about 40,000 distinct CDR3 sequences; 11% to 15% were detected once. The ten largest clones represent roughly a quarter of the sample.

Turning to this clonotype: Its antigen remains undetermined. Base qualities are not at hand, and no much larger clone is one base apart.

Libraries from unsorted PBMCs were made from 2 million PBMCs kept in RNAlater at -80 degrees C until RNA extraction. Peripheral blood underwent Ficoll-Hypaque density gradient centrifugation to isolate PBMCs, which were then cryopreserved in liquid nitrogen. Material: PBMCs. This TCR was sampled from a woman aged 50 to 60 with HTLV-1-associated myelopathy (HAM/TSP). This chain is built from TRBV5-1 and TRBJ2-3; there is no confident call for the D gene. The encoded CDR3 is CASSFPPSSLRGTDTQYF. In nucleotides, the sequence is TGCGCCAGCAGCTTCCCCCCCTCTAGTTTACGAGGCACAGATACGCAGTATTTT.